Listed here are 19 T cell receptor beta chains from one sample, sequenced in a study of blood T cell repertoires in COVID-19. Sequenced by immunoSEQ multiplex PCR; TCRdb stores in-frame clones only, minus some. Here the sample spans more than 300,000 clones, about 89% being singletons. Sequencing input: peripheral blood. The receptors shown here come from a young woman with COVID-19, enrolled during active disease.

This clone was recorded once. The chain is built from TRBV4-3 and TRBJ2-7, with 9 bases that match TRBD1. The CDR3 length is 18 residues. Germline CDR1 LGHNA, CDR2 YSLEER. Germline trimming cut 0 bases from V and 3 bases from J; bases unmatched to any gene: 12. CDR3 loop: CASSQDIVRTGVFYEQYF. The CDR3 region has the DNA TGCGCCAGCAGCCAAGATATCGTTCGGACAGGGGTCTTCTACGAGCAGTACTTC.

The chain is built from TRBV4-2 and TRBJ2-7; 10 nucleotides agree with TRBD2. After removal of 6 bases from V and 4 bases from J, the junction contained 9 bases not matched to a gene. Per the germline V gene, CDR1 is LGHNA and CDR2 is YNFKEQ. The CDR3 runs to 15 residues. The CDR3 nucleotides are TGTGCCAGCAGTGCAGCTAGCGGGAGTGTGTACGAGCAGTACTTC. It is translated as CASSAASGSVYEQYF.

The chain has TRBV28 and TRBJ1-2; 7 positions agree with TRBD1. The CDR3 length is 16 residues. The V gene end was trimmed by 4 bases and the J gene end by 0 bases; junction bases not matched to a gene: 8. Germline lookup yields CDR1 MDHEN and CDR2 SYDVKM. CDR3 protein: CASSYRGRAANYGYTF. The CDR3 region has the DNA TGTGCCAGCAGTTACAGGGGCAGAGCTGCTAACTATGGCTACACCTTC.

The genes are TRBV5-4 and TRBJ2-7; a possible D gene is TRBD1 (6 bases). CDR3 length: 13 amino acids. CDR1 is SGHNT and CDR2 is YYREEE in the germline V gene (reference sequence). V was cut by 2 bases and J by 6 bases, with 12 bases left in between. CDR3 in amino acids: CASSFDEQGEQYF. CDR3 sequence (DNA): TGTGCCAGCAGCTTCGATGAACAGGGCGAGCAGTACTTC.

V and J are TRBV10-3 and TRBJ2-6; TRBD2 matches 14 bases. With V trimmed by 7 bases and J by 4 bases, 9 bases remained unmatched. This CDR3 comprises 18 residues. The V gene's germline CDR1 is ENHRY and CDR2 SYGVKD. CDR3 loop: CAITPGLAGVAGANVLTF. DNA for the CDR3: TGTGCCATCACCCCGGGACTAGCGGGAGTGGCGGGGGCCAACGTCCTGACTTTC.

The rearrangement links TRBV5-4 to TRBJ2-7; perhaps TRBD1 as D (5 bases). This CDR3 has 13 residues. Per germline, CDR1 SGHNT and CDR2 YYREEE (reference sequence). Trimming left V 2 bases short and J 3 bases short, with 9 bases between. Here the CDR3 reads CASSLRGVYEQYF. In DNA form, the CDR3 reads TGTGCCAGCAGCTTAAGGGGCGTCTACGAGCAGTACTTC.

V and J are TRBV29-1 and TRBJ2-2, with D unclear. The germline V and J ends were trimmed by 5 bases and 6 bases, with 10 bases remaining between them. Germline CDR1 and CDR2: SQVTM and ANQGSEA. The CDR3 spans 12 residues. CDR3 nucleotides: TGCAGCGTTACTTCTGACTCCGGGGAGCTGTTTTTT. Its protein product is CSVTSDSGELFF.

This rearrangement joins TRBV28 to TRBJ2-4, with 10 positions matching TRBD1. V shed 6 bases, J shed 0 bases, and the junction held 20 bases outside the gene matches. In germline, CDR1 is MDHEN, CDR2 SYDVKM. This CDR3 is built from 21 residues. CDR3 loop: CASSQTPSGQGWAIAKNIQYF. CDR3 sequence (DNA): TGTGCCAGCAGCCAAACCCCCTCGGGACAGGGGTGGGCGATAGCCAAAAACATTCAGTACTTC.

The CDR3 DNA sequence: TGTGCCTGGAGGCCCGACCCCGGGATGTGGAACACCATATATTTT. Translating gives CAWRPDPGMWNTIYF. V and J are TRBV30 and TRBJ1-3, with D unclear. The germline CDR1 and CDR2 sequences are GTSNPN and SVGIG (reference sequence). This CDR3 spans 15 amino acids. V lost 3 bases to trimming and J lost 7 bases, with 19 bases between them.

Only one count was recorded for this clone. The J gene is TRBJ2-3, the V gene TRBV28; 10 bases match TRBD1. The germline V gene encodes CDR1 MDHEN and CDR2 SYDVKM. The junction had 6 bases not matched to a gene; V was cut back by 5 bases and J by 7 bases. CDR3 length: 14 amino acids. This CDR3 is CASSIRQGAHTQYF. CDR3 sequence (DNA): TGTGCCAGCAGTATTCGACAGGGGGCCCATACGCAGTATTTT. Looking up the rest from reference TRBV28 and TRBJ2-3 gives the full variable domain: DVKVTQSSRYLVKRTGEKVFLECVQDMDHENMFWYRQDPGLGLRLIYFSYDVKMKEKGDIPEGYSVSREKKERFSLILESASTNQTSMYLCASSIRQGAHTQYFGPGTRLTVL.

The CDR3 sequence is CSIRTSGYNEQFF. In DNA form, the CDR3 reads TGCAGCATAAGGACTAGCGGGTACAATGAGCAGTTCTTC. The chain is built from TRBV29-1 and TRBJ2-1, with 11 bases identical to TRBD2. The junction had 4 bases not matched to a gene; V was cut back by 8 bases and J by 4 bases. In germline, CDR1 is SQVTM, CDR2 ANQGSEA. The CDR3 sequence is 13 residues long.

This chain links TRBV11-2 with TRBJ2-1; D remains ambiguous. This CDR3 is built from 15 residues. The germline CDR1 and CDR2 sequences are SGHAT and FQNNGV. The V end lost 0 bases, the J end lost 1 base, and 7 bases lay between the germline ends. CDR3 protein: CASSLDRNSYNEQFF. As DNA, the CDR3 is TGTGCCAGCAGCTTAGACAGGAATTCCTACAATGAGCAGTTCTTC.

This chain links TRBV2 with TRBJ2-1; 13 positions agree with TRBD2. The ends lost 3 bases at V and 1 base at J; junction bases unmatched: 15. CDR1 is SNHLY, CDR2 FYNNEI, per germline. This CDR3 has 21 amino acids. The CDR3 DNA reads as TGTGCCAGCAGTGAGCCTTCTGCCGGACTAGCGGGAGTTTTTTCCTACAATGAGCAGTTCTTC. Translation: CASSEPSAGLAGVFSYNEQFF.

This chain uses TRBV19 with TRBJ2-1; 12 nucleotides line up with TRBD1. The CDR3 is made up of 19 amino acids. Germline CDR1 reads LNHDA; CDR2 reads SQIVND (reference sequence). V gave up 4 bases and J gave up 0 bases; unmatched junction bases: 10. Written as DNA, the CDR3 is TGTGCCAGTAGTACTTCCGGGACAGGGGGCATCAGCTCCTACAATGAGCAGTTCTTC. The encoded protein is CASSTSGTGGISSYNEQFF.

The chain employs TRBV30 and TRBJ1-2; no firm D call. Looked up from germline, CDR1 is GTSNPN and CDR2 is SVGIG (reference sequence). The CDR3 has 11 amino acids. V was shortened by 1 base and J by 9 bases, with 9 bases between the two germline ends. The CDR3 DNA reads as TGTGCCTGGAGTGCGCTACTCAGCTACACCTTC. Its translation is CAWSALLSYTF.

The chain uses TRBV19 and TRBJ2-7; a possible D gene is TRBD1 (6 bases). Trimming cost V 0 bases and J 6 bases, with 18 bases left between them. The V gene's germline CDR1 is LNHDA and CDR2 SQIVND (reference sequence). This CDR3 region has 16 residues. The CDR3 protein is CASSIDSQGPLSEQYF. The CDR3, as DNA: TGTGCCAGTAGTATAGATTCTCAGGGGCCCCTTTCCGAGCAGTACTTC.

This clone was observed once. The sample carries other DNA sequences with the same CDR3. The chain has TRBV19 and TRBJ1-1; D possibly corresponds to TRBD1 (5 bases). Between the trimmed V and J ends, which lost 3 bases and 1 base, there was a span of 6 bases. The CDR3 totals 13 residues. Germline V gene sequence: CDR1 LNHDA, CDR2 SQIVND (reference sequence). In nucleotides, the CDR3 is TGTGCCAGTAGTATCGGGGGGAACACTGAAGCTTTCTTT. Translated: CASSIGGNTEAFF.

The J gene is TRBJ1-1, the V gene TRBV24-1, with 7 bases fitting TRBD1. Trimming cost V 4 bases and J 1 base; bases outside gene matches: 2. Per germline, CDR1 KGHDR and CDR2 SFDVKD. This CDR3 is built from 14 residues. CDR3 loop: CATSDRTGNTEAFF. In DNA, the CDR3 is TGTGCCACCAGTGACCGGACAGGGAACACTGAAGCTTTCTTT.

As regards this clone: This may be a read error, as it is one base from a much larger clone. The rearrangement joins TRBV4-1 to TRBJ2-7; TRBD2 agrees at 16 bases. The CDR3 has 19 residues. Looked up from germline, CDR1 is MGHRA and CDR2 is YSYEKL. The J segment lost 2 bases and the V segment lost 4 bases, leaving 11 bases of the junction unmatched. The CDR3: CASSRGTIGTSGRAYEQYF. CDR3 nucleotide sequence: TGCGCCAGCAGCCGGGGGACTATCGGGACTAGCGGGAGGGCCTACGAGCAGTACTTC.